This T cell receptor (beta chain) originates from a study of blood T cells in healthy people across ages. The use of a sample-barcoded 5' primer and a J-beta primer mix characterized a second PCR of about 7 to 12 cycles. Individual samples furnished no less than 2.5 million CDR3-containing paired-end reads apiece. TCRdb re-derived calls from the 5' RACE reads in MiXCR, one entry per CDR3 protein. The sample yields hundreds of thousands of distinct CDR3 sequences, around two fifths seen once. Isolating PBMCs gave at least 7 million of these cells per sample. Study results and limitations: CMV status of donors was not determined, possibly confounding expanded clonotype changes.

As regards this clonotype: Its antigen is as yet unknown.

This CDR3 is 14 amino acids long. Germline-derived CDR1 and CDR2 are MNHNY and SVGAGI (reference sequence). V was clipped by 7 bases and J by 13 bases, with 23 bases between them. This receptor was taken from a man between 60 and 75 years old in good health. Material: blood. V is TRBV6-6 and J is TRBJ2-1; perhaps TRBD1 as D (6 bases). The CDR3, as DNA: TGTGCCAGCACCCCCGAGGGGGTCCAAGAGACCCAGTTCTTC. Its translation: CASTPEGVQETQFF.